This section outlines one TCR beta chain sequence together with its context. Libraries were prepared by immunoSEQ multiplex PCR; TCRdb keeps only in-frame clonotypes and omits some of them. Of approximately 74,000 clones detected, roughly 90% appear once; the ten largest clones hold 1% to 1.5%. Germline CDR1 reads KGHSH; CDR2 reads LQKENI. Trimming removed 3 bases at V and 9 bases at J, with 12 bases between. The CDR3 loop spans 14 amino acids. This specimen belongs to a study of blood T cell repertoires in COVID-19. The source material was peripheral blood. The V call is TRBV18, the J call TRBJ1-6; maybe TRBD1 (5 bases). The TCR originated in a woman aged 55 to 70 with acute or convalescent COVID-19. CDR3 residues: CASSPIGRGSPLHF. CDR3 DNA: TGTGCCAGCTCACCGATAGGGAGGGGTTCACCCCTCCACTTT.